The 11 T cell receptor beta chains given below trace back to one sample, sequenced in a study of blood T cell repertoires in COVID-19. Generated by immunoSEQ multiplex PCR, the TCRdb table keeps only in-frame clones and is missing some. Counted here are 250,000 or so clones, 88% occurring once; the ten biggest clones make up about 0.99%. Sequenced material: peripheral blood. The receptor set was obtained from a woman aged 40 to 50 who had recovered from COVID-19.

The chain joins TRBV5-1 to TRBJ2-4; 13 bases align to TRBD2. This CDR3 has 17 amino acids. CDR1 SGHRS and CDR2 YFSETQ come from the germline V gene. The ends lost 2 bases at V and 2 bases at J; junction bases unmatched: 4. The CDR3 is CASSLELAGGPKNIQYF. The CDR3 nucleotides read TGCGCCAGCAGCTTAGAACTAGCGGGAGGGCCCAAAAACATTCAGTACTTC.

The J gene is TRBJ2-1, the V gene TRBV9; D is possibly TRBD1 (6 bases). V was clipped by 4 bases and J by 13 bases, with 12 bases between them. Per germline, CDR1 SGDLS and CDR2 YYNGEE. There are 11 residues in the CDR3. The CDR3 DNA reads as TGTGCCAGCAGCTCCGGGACACCTCAGTTCTTC. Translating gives CASSSGTPQFF.

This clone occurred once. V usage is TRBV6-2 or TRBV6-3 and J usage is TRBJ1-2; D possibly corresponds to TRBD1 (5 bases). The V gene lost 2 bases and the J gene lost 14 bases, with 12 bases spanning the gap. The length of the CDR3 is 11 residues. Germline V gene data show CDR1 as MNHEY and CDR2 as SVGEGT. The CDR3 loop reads CASSYPTQGTF. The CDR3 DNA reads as TGTGCCAGCAGTTACCCCACCCAGGGTACCTTC.

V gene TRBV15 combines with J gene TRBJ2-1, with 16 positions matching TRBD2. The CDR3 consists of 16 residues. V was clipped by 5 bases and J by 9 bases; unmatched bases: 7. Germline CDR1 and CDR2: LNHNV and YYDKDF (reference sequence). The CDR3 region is CATSGPGTSGRGEQFF. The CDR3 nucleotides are TGTGCCACCAGCGGACCCGGGACTAGCGGGAGGGGTGAGCAGTTCTTC.

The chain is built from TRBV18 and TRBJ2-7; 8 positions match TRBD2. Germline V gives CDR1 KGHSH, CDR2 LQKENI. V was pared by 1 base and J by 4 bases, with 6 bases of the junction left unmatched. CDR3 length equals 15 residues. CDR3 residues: CASSPRSGSEYEQYF. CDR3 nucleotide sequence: TGTGCCAGCTCACCACGGAGCGGGAGTGAGTACGAGCAGTACTTC.

The CDR3 nucleotides are TGTGCCAGCAGTTTGGGGGCCCTCGGCGGCGGCTACACCTTC. This codes for CASSLGALGGGYTF. The chain employs TRBV27 and TRBJ1-2; a weak D match, TRBD1 (6 bases). The CDR3 spans 14 residues. In germline, CDR1 is MNHEY, CDR2 SMNVEV (reference sequence). Deletions cut 3 bases from V and 8 bases from J, with 16 bases between.

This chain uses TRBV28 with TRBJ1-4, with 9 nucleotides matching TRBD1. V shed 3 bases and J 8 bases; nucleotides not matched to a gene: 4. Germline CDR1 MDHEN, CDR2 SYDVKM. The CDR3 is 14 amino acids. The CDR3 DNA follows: TGTGCCAGCAGTTTTGGGACAGGGAACGAAAAACTGTTTTTT. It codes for CASSFGTGNEKLFF. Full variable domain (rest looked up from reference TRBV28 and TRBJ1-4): DVKVTQSSRYLVKRTGEKVFLECVQDMDHENMFWYRQDPGLGLRLIYFSYDVKMKEKGDIPEGYSVSREKKERFSLILESASTNQTSMYLCASSFGTGNEKLFFGSGTQLSVL.

CDR3 DNA: TGTGCCTGGAGTCACGGGGGGGGCGGGGTAGGCTACACCTTC. Translated, it gives CAWSHGGGGVGYTF. The V and J genes are TRBV30 and TRBJ1-2, with TRBD1 as a possible D gene (6 bases). Trimming left V 2 bases short and J 8 bases short, with 18 bases between. Per germline, CDR1 GTSNPN and CDR2 SVGIG (reference sequence). CDR3 length equals 14 residues.

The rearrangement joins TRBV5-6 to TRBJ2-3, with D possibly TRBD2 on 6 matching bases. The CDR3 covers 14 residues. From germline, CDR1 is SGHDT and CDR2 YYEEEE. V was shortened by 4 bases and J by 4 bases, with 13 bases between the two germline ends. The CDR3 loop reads CASSNSGGADTQYF. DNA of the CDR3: TGTGCCAGCAGCAATAGCGGAGGCGCAGATACGCAGTATTTT.

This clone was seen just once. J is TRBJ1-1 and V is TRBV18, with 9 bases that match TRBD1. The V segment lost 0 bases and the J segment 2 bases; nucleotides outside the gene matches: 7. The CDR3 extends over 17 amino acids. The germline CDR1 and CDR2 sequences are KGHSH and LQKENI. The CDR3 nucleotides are TGTGCCAGCTCACCACCGGGACAGGGTACCTCTAACACTGAAGCTTTCTTT. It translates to CASSPPGQGTSNTEAFF. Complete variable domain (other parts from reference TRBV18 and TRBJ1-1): NAGVMQNPRHLVRRRGQEARLRCSPMKGHSHVYWYRQLPEEGLKFMVYLQKENIIDESGMPKERFSAEFPKEGPSILRIQQVVRGDSAAYFCASSPPGQGTSNTEAFFGQGTRLTVV.

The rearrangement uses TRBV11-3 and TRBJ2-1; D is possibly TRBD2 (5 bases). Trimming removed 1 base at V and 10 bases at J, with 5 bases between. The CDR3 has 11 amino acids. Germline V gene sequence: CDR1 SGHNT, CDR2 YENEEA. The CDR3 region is CASSLGGEQFF. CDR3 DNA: TGTGCCAGCAGCTTAGGAGGGGAGCAGTTCTTC.